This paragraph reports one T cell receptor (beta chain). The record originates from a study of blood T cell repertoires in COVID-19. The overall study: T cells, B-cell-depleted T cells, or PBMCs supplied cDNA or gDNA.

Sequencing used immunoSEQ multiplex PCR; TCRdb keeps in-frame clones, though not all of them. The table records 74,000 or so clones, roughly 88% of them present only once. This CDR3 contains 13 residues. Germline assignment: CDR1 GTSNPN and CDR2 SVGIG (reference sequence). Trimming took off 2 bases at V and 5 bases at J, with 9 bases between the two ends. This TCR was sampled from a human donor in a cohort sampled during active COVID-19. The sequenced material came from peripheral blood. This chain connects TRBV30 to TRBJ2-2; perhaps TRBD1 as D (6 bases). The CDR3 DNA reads TGTGCCTGGAGTCGGACAGCGACCGGGGAGCTGTTTTTT. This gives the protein CAWSRTATGELFF.